This TCR beta chain is drawn from a study of identical twins. TCRdb recomputed calls from the 5' RACE reads with MiXCR, one row per CDR3 protein. The sample yields about 1.7 million distinct CDR3 sequences, about 32% seen once. This clonotype showed up just a few times. Its antigen is unidentified. Whole-study findings and limits: Out-of-frame beta sequences exhibited a weaker degree of excess twin sharing.

CDR3 length: 16 amino acids. Germline lookup yields CDR1 SGHTA and CDR2 FQGNSA. The V and J ends lost 0 bases and 7 bases respectively, with 13 bases between them. The chain joins TRBV7-2 to TRBJ1-6; the D is unclear. The clonotype was recovered from a newborn girl in good health. The sample comprised cord blood. The CDR3 region is CASSLAEAATNSPLHF. The CDR3 DNA is TGTGCCAGCAGCTTAGCAGAAGCGGCCACAAATTCACCCCTCCACTTT. Full variable domain (missing parts from reference TRBV7-2 and TRBJ1-6): GAGVSQSPSNKVTEKGKDVELRCDPISGHTALYWYRQSLGQGLEFLIYFQGNSAPDKSGLPSDRFSAERTGGSVSTLTIQRTQQEDSAVYLCASSLAEAATNSPLHFGNGTRLTVT.